This paragraph reports one T cell receptor beta chain. These data belong to a study of T cell changes during pregnancy in multiple sclerosis. The table came from immunoSEQ multiplex PCR; TCRdb's copy has only in-frame clones and leaves some out. The sample lists roughly 44,000 clones; around 89% were seen once. V was clipped by 1 base and J by 0 bases, with 15 bases between them. Germline CDR1 and CDR2: LGHNA and YSLEER. There are 17 residues in the CDR3. The sequenced sample was CD8+ T cells from peripheral blood mononuclear cells, obtained after pregnancy. The gene calls are TRBV4-3 and TRBJ1-2, with D possibly matching TRBD1 (5 bases). The receptor's source is a female donor in good health, enrolled as a control in a pregnancy study. The chain's CDR3 is CASSQVGTGPPNYGYTF. The CDR3 DNA reads TGCGCCAGCAGCCAAGTAGGCACAGGCCCTCCTAACTATGGCTACACCTTC.